These 13 T cell receptor beta chains share one sample of origin, sequenced in a study of cytomegalovirus exposure and HLA in healthy donors. A multiplex PCR was run with 60 Vbeta primers and 13 Jbeta primers. TCRdb's table, derived via immunoSEQ multiplex PCR, lists solely in-frame clones and lacks some. The repertoire holds under 200,000 clones, with approximately 80% as singletons. The sequencing input was PBMCs. Receptors were obtained from a woman aged 25 to 45 in good health and CMV-seropositive.

This chain connects TRBV6-1 to TRBJ1-6, with a possible D match to TRBD1 (5 bases). This CDR3 has 13 amino acids. Germline CDR1 is MNHNS and CDR2 is SASEGT. V was clipped by 10 bases and J by 8 bases, with 15 bases between them. CDR3 coding DNA: TGTGCCACCTCCCCCCAGGGTCATTCACCCCTCCACTTT. Its protein product is CATSPQGHSPLHF.

The rearrangement uses TRBV21-1 and TRBJ1-5; the listed D gene, TRBD1, was not tested against the DNA. TRBV21-1 represents a pseudogene. The CDR3 has 14 residues. The CDR3: CASSIQGPHQPQHF. CDR3 DNA: TGTGCCAGCAGCATACAGGGTCCCCATCAGCCCCAGCATTTT.

This chain joins TRBV2 and TRBJ2-7, with TRBD2 as a possible D gene (6 bases). Germline V gene lookup returns CDR1 SNHLY and CDR2 FYNNEI. The CDR3 extends over 12 amino acids. V lost 4 bases and J 10 bases, leaving 14 bases between the germline ends. The CDR3, as DNA: TGTGCCAGCAGTGGCCCTAGCGAAGTTCAGTACTTC. Encoded protein: CASSGPSEVQYF.

The chain couples TRBV19 to TRBJ1-1, with 10 bases that match TRBD1. V was pared by 6 bases and J by 6 bases, with 4 bases of the junction left unmatched. Germline V CDR1 and CDR2: LNHDA, SQIVND (reference sequence). This CDR3 comprises 13 residues. CDR3 sequence: CASSLTGGPEAFF. The CDR3 DNA follows: TGTGCCAGTAGCCTGACAGGGGGCCCTGAAGCTTTCTTT.

The V and J genes are TRBV29-1 and TRBJ2-3, with 12 bases lining up with TRBD2. CDR1 and CDR2 from the germline V gene are SQVTM and ANQGSEA. V lost 4 bases, J lost 3 bases, and 5 bases stayed unmatched. The CDR3 covers 15 residues. The CDR3 DNA sequence: TGCAGCGTTGGGGTAGGACTAGCGGGAACAGATACGCAGTATTTT. Residues: CSVGVGLAGTDTQYF.

The rearrangement uses TRBV10-3 and TRBJ1-5; D not resolved. The CDR3 loop spans 14 amino acids. The germline CDR1 and CDR2 sequences are ENHRY and SYGVKD. The V end lost 0 bases, the J end lost 3 bases, and 6 bases lay between the germline ends. CDR3 in amino acids: CAISESRDNQPQHF. CDR3 in DNA: TGTGCCATCAGTGAGTCGCGGGACAATCAGCCCCAGCATTTT.

V is TRBV6-6 and J is TRBJ1-1, with D unresolved. The length of the CDR3 is 13 residues. The V gene lost 8 bases and the J gene lost 4 bases, with 14 bases spanning the gap. CDR1 is MNHNY and CDR2 is SVGAGI in the germline V gene (reference sequence). CDR3 sequence reads: CASQATLATEAFF. Here the CDR3 DNA reads TGTGCCAGCCAGGCCACCTTGGCCACTGAAGCTTTCTTT.

The chain has TRBV5-4 and TRBJ2-3; D is perhaps TRBD1 (6 bases). The V and J ends lost 5 bases and 2 bases respectively, with 12 bases between them. The length of the CDR3 is 14 residues. From germline, CDR1 is SGHNT and CDR2 YYREEE (reference sequence). The CDR3 here is CASRRQGYTDTQYF. CDR3 DNA sequence: TGTGCCAGCAGGAGGCAGGGGTACACAGATACGCAGTATTTT. The full variable domain, completed using reference TRBV5-4 and TRBJ2-3, is ETGVTQSPTHLIKTRGQQVTLRCSSQSGHNTVSWYQQALGQGPQFIFQYYREEENGRGNFPPRFSGLQFPNYSSELNVNALELDDSALYLCASRRQGYTDTQYFGPGTRLTVL.

The CDR3 nucleotides are TGCGCCAGCAGCCAAGATACAGGGGGCGAGCAGTACTTC. Its translation: CASSQDTGGEQYF. The chain couples TRBV4-3 to TRBJ2-7, with 8 positions matching TRBD1. CDR3 length: 13 amino acids. Trimming took 0 bases from V and 6 from J; bases not matched to a gene: 1. The germline gives CDR1 LGHNA, CDR2 YSLEER.

V usage is TRBV28 and J usage is TRBJ1-5; 10 nucleotides align to TRBD1. This CDR3 comprises 15 residues. The V gene end was trimmed by 6 bases and the J gene end by 6 bases; junction bases not matched to a gene: 8. Germline V CDR1 and CDR2: MDHEN, SYDVKM. CDR3 DNA: TGTGCCAGCAGGCGCGACAGGGGGCAAGGTCAGCCCCAGCATTTT. Translated: CASRRDRGQGQPQHF.

J is TRBJ1-1 and V is TRBV7-8; possibly TRBD1 for D (6 bases). CDR3 length: 14 amino acids. Germline CDR1 SGHVS, CDR2 FQNEAQ. V lost 4 bases and J 2 bases, leaving 11 bases between the germline ends. The CDR3 bases are TGTGCCAGCAGCTGGGGACACGCTAACACTGAAGCTTTCTTT. This translates into CASSWGHANTEAFF.

The chain couples TRBV5-5 to TRBJ2-1; maybe TRBD1 (6 bases). Trimming took 7 bases from V and 5 from J, leaving 13 bases between them. The CDR3 sequence is 13 residues long. CDR1 is SGHKS, CDR2 YYEKEE, per germline (reference sequence). The CDR3 sequence: CASVMGANNEQFF. CDR3 coding DNA: TGTGCCAGCGTAATGGGGGCAAACAATGAGCAGTTCTTC.

The rearrangement uses TRBV9 and TRBJ1-3; maybe TRBD1 (5 bases). The CDR3 loop spans 18 amino acids. The V gene's germline CDR1 is SGDLS and CDR2 YYNGEE. Trimming left V 3 bases short and J 0 bases short, with 19 bases between. The CDR3 nucleotides are TGTGCCAGCAGCGCCCCCCCCCGCGGGGCCCGCTCTGGAAACACCATATATTTT. This gives the protein CASSAPPRGARSGNTIYF.